This T cell receptor (beta chain) was identified in a study of cytomegalovirus exposure and HLA in healthy donors. The PCR ran on 60 Vbeta and 13 Jbeta primers. Sequencing used immunoSEQ multiplex PCR; TCRdb keeps in-frame clones, though not all of them. The top ten clones hold about 4% of a sample with around 130,000 clones, approximately 80% of them seen once. The CDR3 length is 14 residues. Germline CDR1 is SGHTA and CDR2 is FQGNSA. V shed 5 bases and J shed 4 bases, with 14 bases lying between them. Material: PBMCs. The source is a woman aged 40 to 49 in good health and CMV-seronegative. J is TRBJ1-2 and V is TRBV7-2; perhaps TRBD1 as D (6 bases). Here the CDR3 DNA reads TGTGCCAGCAGCCGACGCGACAGGACCTATGGCTACACCTTC. The encoded protein is CASSRRDRTYGYTF.